These 20 T cell receptor beta chains were all obtained from the same sample, sequenced in a study of blood T cells in healthy people across ages. Primers used in a second PCR of about 7 to 12 cycles were a sample-barcoded 5' primer and a J-beta primer mix. TCRdb reanalysed the 5' RACE reads using MiXCR and keeps one entry per CDR3 protein. There are 920,000 or so distinct CDR3 sequences in the sample; 35% to 55% occur only once, and under 20% lies in the top ten. The material sequenced was blood. Receptor source: a woman aged 55-70 years in good health.

This chain uses TRBV5-1 with TRBJ1-6; D gene ambiguous. CDR1 and CDR2 from the germline V gene are SGHRS and YFSETQ. The CDR3 loop spans 13 amino acids. V shed 4 bases and J shed 8 bases, with 10 bases lying between them. The CDR3 sequence: CASSRVPDSPLHF. The DNA for the CDR3 is TGCGCCAGCAGCAGGGTGCCTGATTCACCCCTCCACTTT. Full variable domain (remainder filled in from reference TRBV5-1 and TRBJ1-6): KAGVTQTPRYLIKTRGQQVTLSCSPISGHRSVSWYQQTPGQGLQFLFEYFSETQRNKGNFPGRFSGRQFSNSRSEMNVSTLELGDSALYLCASSRVPDSPLHFGNGTRLTVT.

This chain joins TRBV20-1 and TRBJ2-1; unclear D gene. This CDR3 is 13 amino acids long. Germline V gene sequence: CDR1 DFQATT, CDR2 SNEGSKA (reference sequence). V gave up 3 bases and J gave up 6 bases, with 12 bases separating them. This CDR3 reads CSASTAPTNEQFF. The CDR3 DNA reads as TGCAGTGCTAGTACTGCTCCCACCAATGAGCAGTTCTTC.

The table lists this clonotype with a few counts. The chain carries TRBV10-1 and TRBJ2-7; 11 bases map to TRBD2. The V segment lost 6 bases and the J segment 8 bases; nucleotides outside the gene matches: 12. The CDR3 extends over 15 amino acids. CDR1 and CDR2 from the germline V gene are WNHNN and SYGVQD (reference sequence). Here the CDR3 DNA reads TGCGCCAGCAGCGATAGACTAGCGGGATCTTCGAAGCAGTACTTC. This gives the protein CASSDRLAGSSKQYF.

The rearrangement links TRBV28 to TRBJ2-1, with 15 positions matching TRBD2. The CDR3 has 16 amino acids. The J segment lost 10 bases and the V segment lost 6 bases, leaving 10 bases of the junction unmatched. The germline gives CDR1 MDHEN, CDR2 SYDVKM. The CDR3 is CASRGTGTSGRLEQFF. The CDR3 bases are TGTGCCAGCAGGGGGACCGGGACTAGCGGGAGGCTCGAGCAGTTCTTC.

This clonotype was found a few times. The V call is TRBV20-1, the J call TRBJ2-7, with a tentative D call TRBD2 (6 bases). The germline gives CDR1 DFQATT, CDR2 SNEGSKA (reference sequence). V lost 3 bases and J lost 0, with 15 bases in between. The CDR3 extends over 15 amino acids. The CDR3 spells CSASSPLASSYEQYF. In DNA, the CDR3 is TGCAGTGCTAGCTCCCCACTAGCCAGCTCCTACGAGCAGTACTTC.

This clonotype appeared a few times. The chain employs TRBV10-1 and TRBJ2-3, with 9 positions matching TRBD2. From germline, CDR1 is WNHNN and CDR2 SYGVQD (reference sequence). Losses at the gene ends were 0 bases for V and 6 bases for J; bases not matched to a gene: 7. The CDR3 has 16 residues. CDR3 region: CASSESGSGRGDTQYF. Here the CDR3 DNA reads TGCGCCAGCAGTGAGTCGGGTAGCGGGAGAGGGGATACGCAGTATTTT.

This clonotype came up a few times. The rearrangement links TRBV4-1 to TRBJ2-7; weak D call: TRBD2 (6 bases). The V gene's germline CDR1 is MGHRA and CDR2 YSYEKL. V was clipped by 2 bases and J by 0 bases, with 8 bases between them. The CDR3 covers 14 residues. CDR3 bases: TGCGCCAGCAGCCAAAGGGGAGGCTCCTACGAGCAGTACTTC. Its translation: CASSQRGGSYEQYF.

The sample holds many counts of this clonotype. The chain combines TRBV29-1 with TRBJ2-1; 9 nucleotides match TRBD2. Germline lookup yields CDR1 SQVTM and CDR2 ANQGSEA. This CDR3 contains 14 residues. After removal of 7 bases from V and 4 bases from J, the junction contained 8 bases not matched to a gene. The CDR3 DNA reads as TGCAGCGCCACCGGGACTAGCACATACAATGAGCAGTTCTTC. It specifies CSATGTSTYNEQFF.

This chain joins TRBV27 and TRBJ1-2, with D maybe TRBD1 (5 bases). CDR1 and CDR2 from the germline V gene are MNHEY and SMNVEV (reference sequence). The CDR3 totals 14 residues. The V end lost 5 bases, the J end lost 8 bases, and 18 bases lay between the germline ends. The CDR3, as DNA: TGTGCCAGCAGTAATCAGGGCGCTCCGGAGGGCTACACCTTC. Its protein is CASSNQGAPEGYTF.

This chain uses TRBV20-1 with TRBJ2-4; 12 nucleotides match TRBD2. The CDR3 is made up of 13 amino acids. V was clipped by 6 bases and J by 8 bases; unmatched bases: 5. Germline V gene sequence: CDR1 DFQATT, CDR2 SNEGSKA (reference sequence). The DNA of the CDR3 is TGCAGTGCCCAGACTAGCGGGAGAGACATTCAGTACTTC. Translation: CSAQTSGRDIQYF.

A few counts support this clonotype. CDR3 in amino acids: CSAILTSGIQDTQYF. Written as DNA, the CDR3 is TGCAGTGCTATTTTGACTAGCGGGATTCAAGATACGCAGTATTTT. The chain uses TRBV20-1 and TRBJ2-3; TRBD2 aligns across 11 bases. Germline lookup yields CDR1 DFQATT and CDR2 SNEGSKA (reference sequence). J lost 5 bases, V lost 4 bases, and 8 bases had no gene match. This CDR3 contains 15 residues.

The chain couples TRBV7-3 to TRBJ2-5; D is perhaps TRBD1 (7 bases). Germline CDR1 is SGHTA and CDR2 is FQGTGA. The V and J ends lost 5 bases and 7 bases respectively, with 14 bases between them. The CDR3 contains 13 residues. CDR3: CASSGLQGGTQYF. The CDR3 nucleotides read TGTGCCAGCAGCGGTTTGCAGGGGGGGACCCAGTACTTC.

The chain links TRBV24-1 to TRBJ2-5; tentative D call: TRBD2 (5 bases). Germline V lookup: CDR1 KGHDR, CDR2 SFDVKD. The CDR3 loop spans 13 amino acids. Trimming removed 6 bases at V and 3 bases at J, with 10 bases between. CDR3 amino acids: CATSMPGEETQYF. The CDR3 region has the DNA TGTGCCACCAGTATGCCCGGGGAAGAGACCCAGTACTTC.

The CDR3 loop reads CASTQSGKGSYEQYF. In DNA form, the CDR3 reads TGCGCCAGCACCCAAAGCGGGAAGGGATCCTACGAGCAGTACTTC. This sequence joins TRBV5-1 and TRBJ2-7; TRBD2 agrees at 7 bases. CDR3 length equals 15 residues. Germline V gene sequence: CDR1 SGHRS, CDR2 YFSETQ. V was pared by 6 bases and J by 1 base, with 10 bases of the junction left unmatched.

V usage is TRBV12-3 or TRBV12-4 and J usage is TRBJ1-2; 7 nucleotides match TRBD1. Trimming took 5 bases from V and 4 from J; bases not matched to a gene: 10. This CDR3 contains 15 residues. CDR3 DNA sequence: TGTGCCAGCAGTCTATCTCGACAGGGAGCCTATGGCTACACCTTC. Its translation is CASSLSRQGAYGYTF.

The rearrangement uses TRBV27 and TRBJ1-1; D gene uncertain. The CDR3 loop spans 13 amino acids. Trimming left V 5 bases short and J 4 bases short, with 11 bases between. CDR1 is MNHEY and CDR2 is SMNVEV in the germline V gene (reference sequence). The CDR3 DNA follows: TGTGCCAGCAGTCCTAGAATAGTCACTGAAGCTTTCTTT. This gives the protein CASSPRIVTEAFF.

This clonotype was picked up a small number of times. J is TRBJ1-6 and V is TRBV7-2; a weak D match, TRBD1 (5 bases). Trimming took off 5 bases at V and 7 bases at J, with 15 bases between the two ends. The germline gives CDR1 SGHTA, CDR2 FQGNSA. The length of the CDR3 is 15 residues. As DNA, the CDR3 is TGTGCCAGCAGCCTTGAAGACTGGGGGAATTCACCCCTCCACTTT. This encodes CASSLEDWGNSPLHF.

This clonotype has just a few counts. This sequence joins TRBV5-1 and TRBJ2-1; D may be TRBD1 or TRBD2 (5 bases each). Germline V lookup: CDR1 SGHRS, CDR2 YFSETQ. The CDR3 extends over 16 amino acids. Deletions cut 1 base from V and 8 bases from J, with 19 bases between. The CDR3 DNA follows: TGCGCCAGCAGCTTGTCGTGGGACGTAAGGGGTGATGAGCAGTTCTTC. It codes for CASSLSWDVRGDEQFF.

The chain has TRBV27 and TRBJ2-1, with 12 nucleotides matching TRBD2. The V and J ends lost 5 bases and 7 bases, in that order; junction bases with no gene match: 9. CDR1 is MNHEY, CDR2 SMNVEV, per germline (reference sequence). This CDR3 region has 16 residues. This chain's CDR3 is CASSPLAGGPGNEQFF. CDR3 nucleotide sequence: TGTGCCAGCAGTCCCCTAGCGGGAGGGCCAGGTAATGAGCAGTTCTTC.

Only a few counts were recorded for this clonotype. The chain combines TRBV18 with TRBJ1-2; D not resolved. Trimming took off 0 bases at V and 4 bases at J, with 9 bases between the two ends. The CDR3 is made up of 14 amino acids. The germline V gene encodes CDR1 KGHSH and CDR2 LQKENI. The CDR3 DNA reads as TGTGCCAGCTCACCACCGATCGGCGGCTATGGCTACACCTTC. It codes for CASSPPIGGYGYTF.